One sample yielded the 9 T cell receptor beta chains listed below, sequenced in a study of blood T cells in healthy people across ages. The second PCR ran about 6 to 11 cycles with a sample-barcoded 5' primer and J-beta primers. TCRdb re-derived calls from the 5' RACE reads in MiXCR, one entry per CDR3 protein. The repertoire holds approximately 2,000,000 distinct CDR3 sequences, with more than 35% as singletons. The material sequenced was blood. Every receptor here comes from a human donor in good health.

This clonotype showed up just a few times. The genes are TRBV29-1 and TRBJ2-1; either TRBD1 or TRBD2 may fit D (6 bases each). The CDR3 has 14 amino acids. V shed 2 bases and J shed 6 bases, with 14 bases lying between them. The germline V gene encodes CDR1 SQVTM and CDR2 ANQGSEA. DNA of the CDR3: TGCAGCGTTGAATGGGGGGACAAATTCAATGAGCAGTTCTTC. The encoded protein is CSVEWGDKFNEQFF.

This clonotype showed up just a few times. The chain employs TRBV20-1 and TRBJ1-5; D unresolved. Germline-derived CDR1 and CDR2 are DFQATT and SNEGSKA (reference sequence). V lost 3 bases and J lost 3, with 9 bases in between. This CDR3 comprises 13 residues. The CDR3 reads CSASEQPNQPQHF. CDR3 coding DNA: TGCAGTGCTAGCGAACAGCCCAATCAGCCCCAGCATTTT.

There are a few counts of this clonotype. The genes are TRBV6-2 or TRBV6-3 and TRBJ1-2; no firm D call. V lost 6 bases and J 7 bases, leaving 15 bases between the germline ends. Germline loops: CDR1 MNHEY, CDR2 SVGEGT. CDR3 length equals 13 residues. The CDR3 DNA reads TGTGCCAGCAGCCCCGACATTTATGCTGGCTACACCTTC. This translates into CASSPDIYAGYTF.

The chain uses TRBV12-3 or TRBV12-4 and TRBJ2-1; D might be TRBD2 (6 bases). The V end was cut by 6 bases, the J end by 5 bases, with 17 bases between. CDR3 size: 15 residues. DNA for the CDR3: TGTGCCAGCAGGATCACCGGGACTGGAGACAATGAGCAGTTCTTC. Its translation: CASRITGTGDNEQFF.

Regarding this clonotype: At one boundary the junction diverges from the germline segment, which might be a read error. This sequence joins TRBV14 and TRBJ2-7; D not certain. Germline V gene lookup returns CDR1 SGHDN and CDR2 FVKESK. The CDR3 runs 13 residues. In nucleotides, the CDR3 is TGTGCCAGCAGCCAAGTGGGGTACAGCGAGCGGTACTTC. This translates into CASSQVGYSERYF.

This clonotype was detected a few times. This chain links TRBV4-1 with TRBJ1-2; D call uncertain. CDR3 length: 16 amino acids. V lost 4 bases, J lost 5 bases, and 20 bases lay in between. Germline V gene lookup returns CDR1 MGHRA and CDR2 YSYEKL. This CDR3 reads CASSRMPGLSIYGYTF. For the CDR3, the DNA is TGCGCCAGCAGCCGAATGCCGGGATTATCAATATATGGCTACACCTTC.

The V and J genes are TRBV20-1 and TRBJ2-3, with 7 bases aligning to TRBD2. Trimming removed 5 bases from V and 4 bases from J; junction bases left unmatched: 6. Germline V gives CDR1 DFQATT, CDR2 SNEGSKA (reference sequence). The CDR3 loop spans 13 amino acids. The CDR3 is CSAERDGPDTQYF. As DNA, the CDR3 is TGCAGTGCTGAGCGGGACGGTCCAGATACGCAGTATTTT.

The V call is TRBV11-2, the J call TRBJ1-4; no firm D call. V lost 5 bases, J lost 0 bases, and 7 bases lay in between. The CDR3 loop spans 14 amino acids. Germline assignment: CDR1 SGHAT and CDR2 FQNNGV. The CDR3 nucleotides read TGTGCCAGCAGCATACACGCAACTAATGAAAAACTGTTTTTT. It encodes CASSIHATNEKLFF.

This chain links TRBV5-1 with TRBJ1-2; D not resolved. The CDR3 is 14 amino acids. With 2 bases removed from V and 2 bases from J, the gap between germline ends came to 10 bases. Germline CDR1 SGHRS, CDR2 YFSETQ. CDR3 DNA sequence: TGCGCCAGCAGCTTTACCACAGAGAACTATGGCTACACCTTC. Residues: CASSFTTENYGYTF.